This entry lists 15 T cell receptor beta chains sequenced from one sample in a study of T cell repertoires in cytomegalovirus infection. TCRdb processed the reads anew with MiXCR; each CDR3 protein has one entry. Of 400,000 to 600,000 distinct CDR3 sequences in the sample, 40% to 50% were seen once. What these receptors recognize is not known. This specimen consisted of cultured PBMCs, obtained from culture after CMV antigen stimulation. These receptors all come from a human donor in good health (CMV status not recorded). Some clones in this sample may be carry-over from other donors' samples.

Ten or more counts support this clonotype. J is TRBJ2-7 and V is TRBV7-6; 10 positions match TRBD1. Germline V gives CDR1 SGHVS, CDR2 FNYEAQ. Losses at the gene ends were 3 bases for V and 3 bases for J; bases not matched to a gene: 2. The CDR3 contains 14 residues. The CDR3 bases are TGTGCCAGCAGCTTGGGACAGGGGAACTACGAGCAGTACTTC. Translated, it gives CASSLGQGNYEQYF.

The chain uses TRBV12-3 or TRBV12-4 and TRBJ2-5, with D possibly being TRBD2 (6 bases). CDR3 length: 14 amino acids. V lost 6 bases and J lost 1, with 12 bases in between. The CDR3 DNA follows: TGTGCCAGCAGATTTGGGACTGCCCAAGAGACCCAGTACTTC. It is translated as CASRFGTAQETQYF.

V usage is TRBV11-3 and J usage is TRBJ1-5, with D perhaps matching TRBD1 (5 bases). Looked up from germline, CDR1 is SGHNT and CDR2 is YENEEA. The length of the CDR3 is 16 residues. Trimming took 5 bases from V and 3 from J, leaving 17 bases between them. CDR3: CASSALYMGDNQPQHF. For the CDR3, the DNA is TGTGCCAGCAGCGCCTTATATATGGGGGACAATCAGCCCCAGCATTTT. The full variable domain, its missing parts supplied by reference TRBV11-3 and TRBJ1-5, is EAGVVQSPRYKIIEKKQPVAFWCNPISGHNTLYWYLQNLGQGPELLIRYENEEAVDDSQLPKDRFSAERLKGVDSTLKIQPAELGDSAVYLCASSALYMGDNQPQHFGDGTRLSIL.

The chain has TRBV7-2 and TRBJ2-7, with D hard to call. CDR3 length: 15 residues. V was clipped by 4 bases and J by 4 bases, with 17 bases between them. CDR1 is SGHTA and CDR2 is FQGNSA in the germline V gene. CDR3 in DNA: TGTGCCAGCAGCTCCCCTAAGGGATACCAATACGAGCAGTACTTC. It is translated as CASSSPKGYQYEQYF.

This clonotype was observed a handful of times. The rearrangement joins TRBV7-8 to TRBJ1-5; the D gene is possibly TRBD1 (6 bases). The CDR3 is 15 amino acids. Trimming removed 5 bases at V and 6 bases at J, with 17 bases between. Germline CDR1 is SGHVS and CDR2 is FQNEAQ. The CDR3 reads CASSPLTGLSQPQHF. CDR3 nucleotides: TGTGCCAGCAGCCCGCTCACAGGGCTCAGTCAGCCCCAGCATTTT.

V and J are TRBV7-9 and TRBJ1-1; D not resolved. Trimming removed 7 bases at V and 0 bases at J, with 3 bases between. The germline V gene has CDR1 SEHNR and CDR2 FQNEAQ (reference sequence). The CDR3 consists of 11 residues. The CDR3 here is CASKMNTEAFF. CDR3 nucleotide sequence: TGTGCCAGCAAAATGAACACTGAAGCTTTCTTT.

J is TRBJ2-5 and V is TRBV19; 7 positions match TRBD1. Unmatched junction bases numbered 18, after V lost 4 bases and J lost 4 bases. Germline assignment: CDR1 LNHDA and CDR2 SQIVND (reference sequence). CDR3 size: 18 residues. The CDR3 loop reads CASSRERIRQGTSETQYF. The CDR3 DNA follows: TGTGCCAGTAGTAGAGAAAGGATCCGACAGGGTACTTCAGAGACCCAGTACTTC.

This clonotype has more than one count but fewer than ten. The chain links TRBV7-8 to TRBJ1-2; D gene uncertain. CDR1 is SGHVS, CDR2 FQNEAQ, per germline. Deletions cut 0 bases from V and 4 bases from J, with 12 bases between. The CDR3 is made up of 15 amino acids. Here the CDR3 reads CASSLASGNAYGYTF. CDR3 in DNA: TGTGCCAGCAGCTTAGCGTCAGGAAACGCCTATGGCTACACCTTC.

The CDR3 DNA follows: TGTGCCAGCTCAGGGGGCAGGGGCAATCAGCCCCAGCATTTT. Its protein product is CASSGGRGNQPQHF. This chain links TRBV2 with TRBJ1-5; 8 bases align to TRBD1. CDR1 and CDR2 from the germline V gene are SNHLY and FYNNEI. The CDR3 consists of 14 residues. V lost 8 bases to trimming and J lost 2 bases; unmatched junction nucleotides: 5.

The chain recombines TRBV19 with TRBJ1-1; the D gene is possibly TRBD1 (5 bases). Germline V gives CDR1 LNHDA, CDR2 SQIVND (reference sequence). The length of the CDR3 is 14 residues. Between the trimmed V and J ends, which lost 4 bases and 4 bases, there was a span of 13 bases. The chain's CDR3 is CASSRSVRGTEAFF. The DNA for the CDR3 is TGTGCCAGTAGTAGGAGCGTGAGGGGCACTGAAGCTTTCTTT.

The chain employs TRBV7-8 and TRBJ2-7; the match to TRBD1 covers 10 bases. With V trimmed by 5 bases and J by 2 bases, 6 bases remained unmatched. Germline CDR1 reads SGHVS; CDR2 reads FQNEAQ. The CDR3 totals 15 residues. The CDR3 spells CASSVGTGDTYEQYF. In nucleotides, the CDR3 is TGTGCCAGCAGCGTAGGGACAGGGGACACCTACGAGCAGTACTTC.

This sequence joins TRBV10-3 and TRBJ2-5; 8 bases align to TRBD1. The CDR3 covers 17 residues. Trimming took 1 base from V and 2 from J; bases not matched to a gene: 9. In germline, CDR1 is ENHRY, CDR2 SYGVKD. In nucleotides, the CDR3 is TGTGCCATCAGTGAGTTCAGCGGCAGGGGGCAACAAGAGACCCAGTACTTC. As protein: CAISEFSGRGQQETQYF.

CDR3 sequence reads: CASALGTSAYEQYF. The CDR3 DNA reads as TGTGCCAGCGCCCTCGGGACGTCGGCCTACGAGCAGTACTTC. This chain uses TRBV6-1 with TRBJ2-7; D may correspond to TRBD1 or TRBD2 (5 bases each). Germline V gene sequence: CDR1 MNHNS, CDR2 SASEGT. Trimming took off 8 bases at V and 2 bases at J, with 16 bases between the two ends. The CDR3 has 14 residues.

The J gene is TRBJ2-7, the V gene TRBV7-2; 12 nucleotides align to TRBD1. V dropped 1 base and J dropped 2; count of bases not matched to a gene: 3. Germline values: CDR1 SGHTA, CDR2 FQGNSA. The CDR3 is made up of 16 amino acids. For the CDR3, the DNA is TGTGCCAGCAGCTTAGATAGGGACAGGGGGCCCTACGAGCAGTACTTC. As protein: CASSLDRDRGPYEQYF.

This clonotype was observed a few times. CDR3 region: CASSIRLAGGQETQYF. The DNA of the CDR3 is TGTGCCAGCAGTATACGACTAGCGGGAGGGCAAGAGACCCAGTACTTC. This chain uses TRBV27 with TRBJ2-5; TRBD2 matches 14 bases. Germline V CDR1 and CDR2: MNHEY, SMNVEV (reference sequence). This CDR3 region has 16 residues. V shed 5 bases and J 2 bases; nucleotides not matched to a gene: 4.